This T cell receptor beta chain was recorded in a study of T-cell reconstitution after alpha-beta-depleted transplantation in children. With respect to this clonotype: The antigen is not known.

Study results and limitations: Day-60 TCRbeta diversity that was high in some patients was derived from surviving recipient T cells and thymic progenitors. Reportedly, alpha-beta T cells present about two months post-transplant originated from several hundred expanded clones of graft origin. A year had passed since transplant, and T-cell counts and diversity by then came mostly from newly produced T cells.

The V segment lost 7 bases and the J segment 5 bases; nucleotides outside the gene matches: 8. The CDR3 is 15 amino acids. The germline V gene has CDR1 MGHDK and CDR2 SYGVNS. During its preparation, the TCRbeta library received unique molecular identifiers. TCRdb processed the PCR reads anew with MiXCR; each CDR3 protein has one entry. The data show roughly 790,000 distinct CDR3 sequences, around 17% seen once. The V and J genes are TRBV25-1 and TRBJ2-1, with 10 nucleotides matching TRBD2. The origin of this receptor is a male patient younger than 18 who had a stem cell transplant for acute lymphoblastic leukemia, so the T cells may come from the graft donor. Sequencing was performed on PBMCs, mostly from graft donor cells, taken 360 days after TCRalphabeta/CD19-depleted stem cell transplant. CDR3 sequence reads: CASTRTAGGNNEQFF. CDR3 DNA: TGTGCCAGCACGCGGACAGCGGGGGGGAACAATGAGCAGTTCTTC. The full variable domain, rest sourced from reference TRBV25-1 and TRBJ2-1, is EADIYQTPRYLVIGTGKKITLECSQTMGHDKMYWYQQDPGMELHLIHYSYGVNSTEKGDLSSESTVSRIRTEHFPLTLESARPSHTSQYLCASTRTAGGNNEQFFGPGTRLTVL.